The 28 T cell receptor beta chains below come from one sample, sequenced in a study of T-cell reconstitution after alpha-beta-depleted transplantation in children. Unique molecular identifiers were built into the TCRbeta library. Using its own MiXCR run on the PCR reads, TCRdb lists one record per CDR3 protein. The data contain hundreds of thousands of distinct CDR3 sequences, around 14% of them seen just once; the ten biggest clones take up roughly 0.77%. Sequenced here: PBMCs, sampled before TCRalphabeta/CD19-depleted stem cell transplant. These receptors were obtained from a girl under 10 years old with congenital amegakaryocytic thrombocytopenia, due to receive a stem cell transplant.

Of note for this clonotype: Possible read error: a much larger clone is one base away. This chain links TRBV29-1 with TRBJ2-5; possibly TRBD1 for D (6 bases). Germline assignment: CDR1 SQVTM and CDR2 ANQGSEA. The CDR3 is 12 residues long. This CDR3 reads CSVWTAQDTQYF. As DNA, the CDR3 is TGCAGCGTGTGGACAGCCCAAGACACCCAGTACTTC.

The rearrangement joins TRBV28 to TRBJ2-7; tentatively, D is TRBD2 (6 bases). The germline CDR1 and CDR2 sequences are MDHEN and SYDVKM. The CDR3 contains 11 residues. Trimming shortened V by 4 bases and J by 7 bases, and 8 bases separated the two germline ends. CDR3 in amino acids: CASSWGGEQYF. The CDR3 DNA reads TGTGCCAGCAGTTGGGGAGGAGAGCAGTACTTC.

This clonotype was counted at least ten times. CDR3 in amino acids: CASSLTEGAHYGYTF. The CDR3 DNA follows: TGTGCCAGCAGCTTAACCGAGGGGGCGCACTATGGCTACACCTTC. J is TRBJ1-2 and V is TRBV7-2; 7 nucleotides line up with TRBD1. The CDR3 runs to 15 residues. V shed 2 bases, J shed 3 bases, and the junction held 6 bases outside the gene matches. Germline CDR1 and CDR2: SGHTA and FQGNSA. The variable domain in full, with the rest retrieved from reference TRBV7-2 and TRBJ1-2, is GAGVSQSPSNKVTEKGKDVELRCDPISGHTALYWYRQSLGQGLEFLIYFQGNSAPDKSGLPSDRFSAERTGGSVSTLTIQRTQQEDSAVYLCASSLTEGAHYGYTFGSGTRLTVV.

This clonotype was counted only a few times. The chain carries TRBV29-1 and TRBJ2-3, with D possibly called TRBD1 or TRBD2 (6 bases each). The CDR3 has 17 residues. Germline CDR1 and CDR2: SQVTM and ANQGSEA. Trimming left V 3 bases short and J 4 bases short, with 23 bases between. Here the CDR3 DNA reads TGCAGCGTTGATACCCACAGGGAGGCGGGGTTGTCAGATACGCAGTATTTT. It translates to CSVDTHREAGLSDTQYF.

The chain joins TRBV14 to TRBJ1-4; no clear D. The CDR3 is made up of 15 amino acids. Deletions cut 5 bases from V and 2 bases from J, with 12 bases between. The germline V gene has CDR1 SGHDN and CDR2 FVKESK. CDR3 residues: CASSFSRRTNEKLFF. For the CDR3, the DNA is TGTGCCAGCAGCTTTTCCAGGAGGACTAATGAAAAACTGTTTTTT.

This clonotype was seen at least ten times. The V and J genes are TRBV7-9 and TRBJ2-1, with unresolved D. The CDR3 totals 13 residues. V was cut by 6 bases and J by 6 bases, with 12 bases left in between. Germline CDR1 reads SEHNR; CDR2 reads FQNEAQ (reference sequence). CDR3 in amino acids: CASREGPSNEQFF. The CDR3 DNA reads TGTGCCAGCAGGGAAGGGCCGTCCAATGAGCAGTTCTTC.

V is TRBV3-1 and J is TRBJ2-1, with D hard to call. The CDR3 covers 16 residues. The germline V gene encodes CDR1 LGHDT and CDR2 YNNKEL (reference sequence). V lost 0 bases and J 2 bases, leaving 11 bases between the germline ends. CDR3 DNA sequence: TGTGCCAGCAGCCAAGATTTATTGAGAACCTACAATGAGCAGTTCTTC. Residues: CASSQDLLRTYNEQFF.

This clonotype was observed many times. The chain employs TRBV5-1 and TRBJ2-7; no definite D call. CDR1 SGHRS and CDR2 YFSETQ come from the germline V gene. This CDR3 spans 13 amino acids. V was trimmed by 2 bases and J by 0 bases, leaving 6 bases between them. The CDR3 DNA reads TGCGCCAGCAGCTTCCCCAACTCCTACGAGCAGTACTTC. Translating it yields CASSFPNSYEQYF.

In its sample, this clonotype was seen a few times. The chain employs TRBV5-1 and TRBJ2-3; 7 bases line up with TRBD1. Losses at the gene ends were 6 bases for V and 0 bases for J; bases not matched to a gene: 10. Looked up from germline, CDR1 is SGHRS and CDR2 is YFSETQ. The CDR3 length is 16 residues. CDR3 loop: CASNKQGTSSTDTQYF. In DNA, the CDR3 is TGCGCCAGCAACAAACAGGGGACGAGCAGCACAGATACGCAGTATTTT.

This clonotype was picked up a small number of times. This chain connects TRBV15 to TRBJ1-6, with D perhaps matching TRBD1 (5 bases). V was cut by 1 base and J by 7 bases, with 8 bases left in between. CDR1 is LNHNV, CDR2 YYDKDF, per germline (reference sequence). The CDR3 is 14 amino acids. CDR3 DNA: TGTGCCACCAGCAGAGGTGGGGGGAATTCACCCCTCCACTTT. Its translation: CATSRGGGNSPLHF.

The chain couples TRBV20-1 to TRBJ1-1, with a possible D match to TRBD1 (5 bases). This CDR3 is built from 16 residues. Trimming removed 5 bases from V and 0 bases from J, with 19 bases in between. The V gene's germline CDR1 is DFQATT and CDR2 SNEGSKA (reference sequence). CDR3 in amino acids: CSARTPVGGMNTEAFF. CDR3 bases: TGCAGTGCTCGAACCCCGGTTGGGGGGATGAACACTGAAGCTTTCTTT.

This clonotype was seen only a few times. The V call is TRBV7-9, the J call TRBJ2-3; 9 bases line up with TRBD2. The CDR3 length is 16 residues. V lost 5 bases and J lost 2; bases outside the gene matches: 8. Looked up from germline, CDR1 is SEHNR and CDR2 is FQNEAQ (reference sequence). The CDR3 region is CASSARLAASTDTQYF. As DNA, the CDR3 is TGTGCCAGCAGCGCACGACTAGCGGCCTCCACAGATACGCAGTATTTT.

This clonotype has a count of ten or more. The rearrangement uses TRBV29-1 and TRBJ2-1, with TRBD2 matching 8 bases. V shed 0 bases, J shed 4 bases, and the junction held 11 bases outside the gene matches. Germline lookup yields CDR1 SQVTM and CDR2 ANQGSEA. The CDR3 covers 17 residues. In nucleotides, the CDR3 is TGCAGCGTTGAAGATGGGGCCCCTAGCGGGCATTACAATGAGCAGTTCTTC. This codes for CSVEDGAPSGHYNEQFF.

In its sample, this clonotype was seen many times. The chain is built from TRBV7-9 and TRBJ2-7; 10 nucleotides align to TRBD2. This CDR3 is built from 14 residues. V was clipped by 6 bases and J by 4 bases; unmatched bases: 6. CDR1 is SEHNR and CDR2 is FQNEAQ in the germline V gene (reference sequence). CDR3 bases: TGTGCCAGCAGTCAACTAGCGGGACCTTACGAGCAGTACTTC. Residues: CASSQLAGPYEQYF. Complete variable domain (other parts from reference TRBV7-9 and TRBJ2-7): DTGVSQNPRHKITKRGQNVTFRCDPISEHNRLYWYRQTLGQGPEFLTYFQNEAQLEKSRLLSDRFSAERPKGSFSTLEIQRTEQGDSAMYLCASSQLAGPYEQYFGPGTRLTVT.

This clonotype occurred many times. The rearrangement joins TRBV20-1 to TRBJ1-4, with a possible D match to TRBD1 (5 bases). Trimming pared 3 bases from V and 4 bases from J, leaving 12 bases between. From germline, CDR1 is DFQATT and CDR2 SNEGSKA (reference sequence). This CDR3 has 14 amino acids. The CDR3: CSASATADNEKLFF. The CDR3 DNA follows: TGCAGTGCTAGTGCGACAGCAGATAATGAAAAACTGTTTTTT.

This clonotype has a count of ten or more. The CDR3: CASSPRLADNTEAFF. The CDR3 nucleotides read TGTGCCAGCAGTCCGAGGCTTGCAGATAACACTGAAGCTTTCTTT. The chain recombines TRBV6-5 with TRBJ1-1; no definite D call. Germline V gene sequence: CDR1 MNHEY, CDR2 SVGAGI. V was clipped by 5 bases and J by 2 bases, with 15 bases between them. CDR3 length: 15 amino acids.

The chain links TRBV5-1 to TRBJ2-7, with 12 bases identical to TRBD2. The germline V gene encodes CDR1 SGHRS and CDR2 YFSETQ. The CDR3 covers 19 residues. Unmatched junction bases numbered 14, after V lost 4 bases and J lost 0 bases. CDR3 region: CASSNLAGGPQAASYEQYF. In DNA, the CDR3 is TGCGCCAGCAGCAACCTAGCGGGAGGGCCTCAAGCCGCCTCCTACGAGCAGTACTTC. The full variable domain, with the rest looked up from reference TRBV5-1 and TRBJ2-7, is KAGVTQTPRYLIKTRGQQVTLSCSPISGHRSVSWYQQTPGQGLQFLFEYFSETQRNKGNFPGRFSGRQFSNSRSEMNVSTLELGDSALYLCASSNLAGGPQAASYEQYFGPGTRLTVT.

This clonotype has a count of ten or more. The chain links TRBV15 to TRBJ1-5; no clear D. The CDR3 sequence is 13 residues long. V dropped 0 bases and J dropped 5 bases, with 5 bases sitting between them. Germline values: CDR1 LNHNV, CDR2 YYDKDF (reference sequence). The DNA for the CDR3 is TGTGCCACCAGCAGAGAGGTGGATCAGCCCCAGCATTTT. Translation gives CATSREVDQPQHF.

The chain joins TRBV18 to TRBJ1-1; 8 bases map to TRBD1. V lost 6 bases to trimming and J lost 0 bases; unmatched junction nucleotides: 9. The CDR3 runs 16 residues. Germline CDR1 KGHSH, CDR2 LQKENI. This chain's CDR3 is CASSTTRGLMNTEAFF. In nucleotides, the CDR3 is TGTGCCAGCTCGACTACCAGGGGGCTAATGAACACTGAAGCTTTCTTT.

Ten or more counts support this clonotype. J is TRBJ2-1 and V is TRBV10-3; D ambiguous. V lost 4 bases to trimming and J lost 7 bases, with 5 bases between them. The germline CDR1 and CDR2 sequences are ENHRY and SYGVKD. The CDR3 runs 11 residues. For the CDR3, the DNA is TGTGCCATCAGTGCGACGAATGAGCAGTTCTTC. It specifies CAISATNEQFF.

This clonotype was observed many times. The chain is built from TRBV29-1 and TRBJ2-1; 7 bases are a match to TRBD2. CDR3 length: 14 residues. Germline V lookup: CDR1 SQVTM, CDR2 ANQGSEA. The V segment lost 3 bases and the J segment 3 bases; nucleotides outside the gene matches: 5. The CDR3 DNA follows: TGCAGCGTTGATAGGAGCGGGAACTACAATGAGCAGTTCTTC. Amino acids: CSVDRSGNYNEQFF.

This clonotype was seen at least ten times. The V and J genes are TRBV4-1 and TRBJ2-2; 7 nucleotides line up with TRBD1. The CDR3 runs to 12 residues. Trimming cost V 11 bases and J 6 bases; bases outside gene matches: 6. The V gene's germline CDR1 is MGHRA and CDR2 YSYEKL. The CDR3 spells CASRGQAGELFF. The CDR3 DNA reads as TGCGCCTCGAGGGGGCAAGCCGGGGAGCTGTTTTTT.

This clonotype was observed many times. The gene calls are TRBV7-9 and TRBJ2-5; D unclear. V lost 5 bases and J 4 bases, leaving 20 bases between the germline ends. The CDR3 runs 16 residues. Germline assignment: CDR1 SEHNR and CDR2 FQNEAQ (reference sequence). The CDR3 spells CASSPLGLAGRETQYF. In nucleotides, the CDR3 is TGTGCCAGCAGCCCCCTAGGATTAGCAGGAAGAGAGACCCAGTACTTC. The complete variable domain, with remaining parts taken from reference TRBV7-9 and TRBJ2-5, reads DTGVSQNPRHKITKRGQNVTFRCDPISEHNRLYWYRQTLGQGPEFLTYFQNEAQLEKSRLLSDRFSAERPKGSFSTLEIQRTEQGDSAMYLCASSPLGLAGRETQYFGPGTRLLVL.

This clonotype was seen more than once but under ten times. The CDR3: CASSLRFRASGNTIYF. The CDR3 coding sequence is TGTGCCAGCAGTTTAAGATTTCGGGCTTCGGGAAACACCATATATTTT. The rearrangement uses TRBV28 and TRBJ1-3; no firm D call. V was shortened by 2 bases and J by 4 bases, with 15 bases between the two germline ends. The CDR3 extends over 16 amino acids. Germline-derived CDR1 and CDR2 are MDHEN and SYDVKM. Looking up the rest from reference TRBV28 and TRBJ1-3 gives the full variable domain: DVKVTQSSRYLVKRTGEKVFLECVQDMDHENMFWYRQDPGLGLRLIYFSYDVKMKEKGDIPEGYSVSREKKERFSLILESASTNQTSMYLCASSLRFRASGNTIYFGEGSWLTVV.

There are a few counts of this clonotype. The V call is TRBV14, the J call TRBJ2-2; the D is unclear. The germline V and J ends were trimmed by 1 base and 6 bases, with 12 bases remaining between them. This CDR3 comprises 15 residues. CDR1 and CDR2 (germline): SGHDN, FVKESK. The CDR3 region is CASSQVIGVAGELFF. The CDR3 DNA is TGTGCCAGCAGCCAAGTCATAGGCGTGGCCGGGGAGCTGTTTTTT. Full variable domain (remainder filled in from reference TRBV14 and TRBJ2-2): EAGVTQFPSHSVIEKGQTVTLRCDPISGHDNLYWYRRVMGKEIKFLLHFVKESKQDESGMPNNRFLAERTGGTYSTLKVQPAELEDSGVYFCASSQVIGVAGELFFGEGSRLTVL.

This clonotype was recorded at least ten times. The V and J genes are TRBV5-1 and TRBJ2-1; the D gene is possibly TRBD2 (7 bases). This CDR3 spans 15 amino acids. V gave up 2 bases and J gave up 8 bases, with 17 bases separating them. The germline V gene encodes CDR1 SGHRS and CDR2 YFSETQ. CDR3 in DNA: TGCGCCAGCAGCTTAGGGGGTAGCGGGTTCGATGAGCAGTTCTTC. Protein sequence: CASSLGGSGFDEQFF.

This clonotype has a handful of counts. The chain couples TRBV29-1 to TRBJ1-4, with D tentatively TRBD1 (5 bases). Trimming stripped 4 bases from V and 8 bases from J, with 17 bases between. The CDR3 has 14 residues. CDR1 SQVTM and CDR2 ANQGSEA come from the germline V gene. CDR3 amino acids: CSVGSLGGVEKLFF. In DNA, the CDR3 is TGCAGCGTTGGTTCTCTGGGAGGGGTCGAAAAACTGTTTTTT.

This clonotype was counted at least ten times. The V call is TRBV10-3, the J call TRBJ1-1; 7 nucleotides match TRBD1. Germline values: CDR1 ENHRY, CDR2 SYGVKD. V was clipped by 2 bases and J by 6 bases; unmatched bases: 3. This CDR3 has 13 amino acids. CDR3 protein: CAISEDRESEAFF. CDR3 coding DNA: TGTGCCATCAGTGAGGACAGGGAATCTGAAGCTTTCTTT.